The 30 T cell receptor beta chains reported below all come from one sample, sequenced in a study of blood T cells in healthy people across ages. A second PCR, run for roughly 6 to 11 cycles, used a sample-barcoded 5' primer plus a J-beta primer mix. TCRdb processed the 5' RACE reads anew with MiXCR; each CDR3 protein has one entry. The data show roughly 2 million distinct CDR3 sequences, around half seen once. The sample comprised blood. The source is a woman aged 40 to 50 in good health.

The V and J genes are TRBV7-6 and TRBJ2-7; 10 bases are a match to TRBD1. CDR1 and CDR2 (germline): SGHVS, FNYEAQ. With 5 bases clipped from V and 7 bases from J, the junction kept 11 bases outside the gene matches. The length of the CDR3 is 15 residues. The CDR3 protein is CASSQTGGFYNEQYF. DNA for the CDR3: TGTGCCAGCAGCCAGACAGGGGGCTTCTACAATGAGCAGTACTTC.

As to this clonotype: One junction end disagrees with the germline gene, perhaps due to a read error. The rearrangement joins TRBV28 to TRBJ2-1; a weak D match, TRBD1 (6 bases). Per germline, CDR1 MDHEN and CDR2 SYDVKM. The CDR3 consists of 15 residues. The CDR3 region has the DNA TGTGCCAGCAGTTCCCAGGGGTTCGCCTACGATGAGCAGTTCTTC. Its protein is CASSSQGFAYDEQFF.

In this sample, this clonotype turned up many times. The V and J genes are TRBV4-3 and TRBJ2-1; 7 nucleotides match TRBD2. CDR1 and CDR2 from the germline V gene are LGHNA and YSLEER. The CDR3 is 19 amino acids. The V segment lost 0 bases and the J segment 6 bases; nucleotides outside the gene matches: 17. The CDR3 protein is CASSQDGGGRGDVLNEQFF. The CDR3 region has the DNA TGCGCCAGCAGCCAAGATGGTGGCGGACGGGGGGACGTACTCAATGAGCAGTTCTTC.

This rearrangement joins TRBV20-1 to TRBJ1-2, with D possibly TRBD1 on 6 matching bases. Deletions cut 6 bases from V and 4 bases from J, with 15 bases between. The length of the CDR3 is 13 residues. Germline lookup yields CDR1 DFQATT and CDR2 SNEGSKA (reference sequence). The CDR3 region is CSASGQLGYGYTF. The CDR3 region has the DNA TGCAGTGCCTCAGGACAGCTAGGCTATGGCTACACCTTC.

The chain is built from TRBV25-1 and TRBJ2-5; D is ambiguous. The end of the DNA is better explained by TRBJ2-7, so the J call may be wrong. Looked up from germline, CDR1 is MGHDK and CDR2 is SYGVNS. The CDR3 is 13 amino acids. The CDR3 loop reads CASSERLTYEQYF. CDR3 DNA: TGTGCCAGCAGTGAACGACTCACCTACGAGCAGTACTTC.

The chain is built from TRBV5-1 and TRBJ1-4, with TRBD1 matching 7 bases. The V gene's germline CDR1 is SGHRS and CDR2 YFSETQ. CDR3 length: 14 residues. Losses at the gene ends were 4 bases for V and 4 bases for J; bases not matched to a gene: 4. The CDR3 nucleotides read TGCGCCAGCAGCAAACAGGGGAATAATGAAAAACTGTTTTTT. It translates to CASSKQGNNEKLFF.

The V gene is TRBV28, the J gene TRBJ2-1; TRBD1 aligns across 9 bases. The CDR3 is 16 amino acids. Germline V CDR1 and CDR2: MDHEN, SYDVKM. J gave up 5 bases and V 7 bases, and 12 bases lay outside the gene matches. This CDR3 is CASTPLGDRANNEQFF. CDR3 in DNA: TGTGCCAGCACCCCGTTGGGGGACAGGGCGAACAATGAGCAGTTCTTC.

The V gene is TRBV7-2, the J gene TRBJ1-2; 12 positions match TRBD1. V lost 1 base to trimming and J lost 7 bases; unmatched junction nucleotides: 13. The CDR3 contains 18 residues. Germline V gene data show CDR1 as SGHTA and CDR2 as FQGNSA. The CDR3 sequence is CASSLDGPSGTGGLGYTF. In DNA, the CDR3 is TGTGCCAGCAGCTTAGACGGACCCTCCGGGACAGGGGGCCTTGGCTACACCTTC.

CDR3: CASTGEGDTQYF. The CDR3 nucleotides are TGTGCCAGCACAGGGGAGGGAGATACGCAGTATTTT. The chain employs TRBV6-5 and TRBJ2-3, with D perhaps TRBD2 (7 bases). Per germline, CDR1 MNHEY and CDR2 SVGAGI. The CDR3 is 12 residues long. Trimming removed 7 bases at V and 5 bases at J, with 10 bases between.

This chain uses TRBV24-1 with TRBJ2-5; D unclear. Trimming took off 4 bases at V and 2 bases at J, with 7 bases between the two ends. The CDR3 is 13 residues long. Germline V lookup: CDR1 KGHDR, CDR2 SFDVKD. The CDR3 DNA follows: TGTGCCACCAGTGAGACGGTGCAAGAGACCCAGTACTTC. It encodes CATSETVQETQYF.

The chain uses TRBV5-1 and TRBJ1-1; 10 positions agree with TRBD1. Germline CDR1 reads SGHRS; CDR2 reads YFSETQ. The CDR3 runs 14 residues. Losses at the gene ends were 0 bases for V and 8 bases for J; bases not matched to a gene: 4. The CDR3, as DNA: TGCGCCAGCAGCTTGGAGGGGACAGGGGCGGAAGCTTTCTTT. It yields the protein CASSLEGTGAEAFF.

The table lists this clonotype with a few counts. The CDR3 DNA follows: TGCGCCAGCAGCCAAGGCGGGACAGTTAAGAATTCACCCCTCCACTTT. As protein: CASSQGGTVKNSPLHF. This chain links TRBV4-3 with TRBJ1-6; 7 bases fit TRBD1. The germline V gene encodes CDR1 LGHNA and CDR2 YSLEER. The CDR3 runs to 16 residues. The junction had 7 bases not matched to a gene; V was cut back by 1 base and J by 7 bases.

The V and J genes are TRBV27 and TRBJ2-5; 7 bases are shared with TRBD1. Germline values: CDR1 MNHEY, CDR2 SMNVEV (reference sequence). V was clipped by 6 bases and J by 5 bases; unmatched bases: 15. The CDR3 totals 16 residues. The CDR3: CASRHRPQGSVETQYF. CDR3 nucleotides: TGTGCCAGCAGGCATCGCCCACAGGGGTCGGTGGAGACCCAGTACTTC.

This clonotype has more than one count but fewer than ten. V gene TRBV7-8 combines with J gene TRBJ2-7; maybe TRBD1 (6 bases). The CDR3 is 15 amino acids. Trimming removed 4 bases from V and 3 bases from J, with 16 bases in between. CDR1 is SGHVS and CDR2 is FQNEAQ in the germline V gene. CDR3 sequence (DNA): TGTGCCAGCAGCTCGGCCGGGACACCAATCTACGAGCAGTACTTC. This translates into CASSSAGTPIYEQYF.

This clonotype was seen a handful of times. This sequence joins TRBV6-2 or TRBV6-3 and TRBJ2-4; D is perhaps TRBD1 (5 bases). TRBJ2-7 explains the end of the DNA better; the J call may be wrong. The V gene's germline CDR1 is MNHEY and CDR2 SVGEGT. The length of the CDR3 is 12 residues. The CDR3 nucleotides are TGTGCCAGCAGTCCCCAGGGAATCGAGCAGTACTTC. This codes for CASSPQGIEQYF.

The chain employs TRBV7-2 and TRBJ2-7, with 9 bases aligning to TRBD1. This CDR3 is 16 amino acids long. Germline values: CDR1 SGHTA, CDR2 FQGNSA. The J segment lost 4 bases and the V segment lost 1 base, leaving 8 bases of the junction unmatched. The CDR3 loop is CASSLGPGQGQYEQYF. For the CDR3, the DNA is TGTGCCAGCAGCTTAGGGCCGGGACAGGGACAATACGAGCAGTACTTC.

The V call is TRBV7-8, the J call TRBJ2-3; D tentatively reads TRBD1 or TRBD2 (5 bases each). CDR1 is SGHVS, CDR2 FQNEAQ, per germline. This CDR3 is built from 16 residues. The germline V and J ends were trimmed by 5 bases and 6 bases, with 21 bases remaining between them. The CDR3: CASSGFGGHPGDTQYF. CDR3 in DNA: TGTGCCAGCAGCGGATTTGGGGGTCATCCTGGGGATACGCAGTATTTT.

This clonotype was seen a single time. CDR3: CASSQEAGSTGELFF. The CDR3 region has the DNA TGCGCCAGCAGCCAAGAGGCAGGGTCCACCGGGGAGCTGTTTTTT. The rearrangement uses TRBV4-3 and TRBJ2-2; a possible D gene is TRBD1 (5 bases). V was pared by 0 bases and J by 4 bases, with 9 bases between. This CDR3 is built from 15 residues. Germline V CDR1 and CDR2: LGHNA, YSLEER.

This clonotype has only a few counts. The J gene is TRBJ2-6, the V gene TRBV2; tentatively, D is TRBD1 or TRBD2 (5 bases each). The germline V gene has CDR1 SNHLY and CDR2 FYNNEI. CDR3 size: 15 residues. V was trimmed by 6 bases and J by 2 bases, leaving 11 bases between them. The CDR3 loop is CASRTEGAGANVLTF. The CDR3 DNA reads as TGTGCCAGCAGGACAGAGGGAGCTGGGGCCAACGTCCTGACTTTC.

This clonotype appeared once. This chain connects TRBV7-9 to TRBJ1-5, with D possibly being TRBD1 (5 bases). The CDR3 is 14 residues long. Trimming took off 5 bases at V and 7 bases at J, with 15 bases between the two ends. Per germline, CDR1 SEHNR and CDR2 FQNEAQ (reference sequence). CDR3 region: CASSGAGGSQPQHF. Written as DNA, the CDR3 is TGTGCCAGCAGCGGGGCTGGGGGGAGCCAGCCCCAGCATTTT. The variable domain in full, completed from reference TRBV7-9 and TRBJ1-5, reads DTGVSQNPRHKITKRGQNVTFRCDPISEHNRLYWYRQTLGQGPEFLTYFQNEAQLEKSRLLSDRFSAERPKGSFSTLEIQRTEQGDSAMYLCASSGAGGSQPQHFGDGTRLSIL.

J is TRBJ2-3 and V is TRBV6-6; D possibly matches TRBD1 or TRBD2 (5 bases each). This CDR3 comprises 16 residues. From germline, CDR1 is MNHNY and CDR2 SVGAGI (reference sequence). Trimming took 5 bases from V and 4 from J, leaving 19 bases between them. The CDR3 bases are TGTGCCAGCAGTGATCCTCCCGGGACGGGCTCAGATACGCAGTATTTT. This encodes CASSDPPGTGSDTQYF.

A single count supports this clonotype. This rearrangement joins TRBV20-1 to TRBJ1-4, with D tentatively TRBD1 (6 bases). The V end lost 1 base, the J end lost 3 bases, and 9 bases lay between the germline ends. In germline, CDR1 is DFQATT, CDR2 SNEGSKA (reference sequence). The CDR3 totals 14 residues. The CDR3 DNA reads as TGCAGTGCTAGAGGGGCAGGGGCTAATGAAAAACTGTTTTTT. Translating gives CSARGAGANEKLFF.

This clonotype was observed a few times. The chain couples TRBV20-1 to TRBJ2-7; D possibly uses TRBD1 or TRBD2 (6 bases each). This CDR3 region has 16 residues. In germline, CDR1 is DFQATT, CDR2 SNEGSKA (reference sequence). V lost 0 bases and J 2 bases, leaving 17 bases between the germline ends. The CDR3 DNA reads TGCAGTGCTAGAGATCATTTAGGGGGGAGAGCCTACGAGCAGTACTTC. It yields the protein CSARDHLGGRAYEQYF.

The chain has TRBV7-6 and TRBJ1-4; 9 nucleotides agree with TRBD1. The junction had 10 bases not matched to a gene; V was cut back by 5 bases and J by 6 bases. The CDR3 has 16 residues. The germline gives CDR1 SGHVS, CDR2 FNYEAQ. CDR3 bases: TGTGCCAGCAGCCAACTATTGGGACAGGGAGATGAAAAACTGTTTTTT. Protein: CASSQLLGQGDEKLFF. The variable domain in full, completed from reference TRBV7-6 and TRBJ1-4, reads GAGVSQSPRYKVTKRGQDVALRCDPISGHVSLYWYRQALGQGPEFLTYFNYEAQQDKSGLPNDRFSAERPEGSISTLTIQRTEQRDSAMYRCASSQLLGQGDEKLFFGSGTQLSVL.

The chain combines TRBV6-2 or TRBV6-3 with TRBJ1-5, with D perhaps TRBD1 (6 bases). Germline V lookup: CDR1 MNHEY, CDR2 SVGEGT. This CDR3 is 16 amino acids long. Trimming took off 2 bases at V and 0 bases at J, with 11 bases between the two ends. This CDR3 reads CASSYGRGNSNQPQHF. DNA of the CDR3: TGTGCCAGCAGTTACGGCAGGGGTAATAGCAATCAGCCCCAGCATTTT.

This chain uses TRBV4-1 with TRBJ2-5, with TRBD1 identical over 7 bases. Trimming took 1 base from V and 1 from J; bases not matched to a gene: 6. Germline V gene data show CDR1 as MGHRA and CDR2 as YSYEKL. The CDR3 spans 16 residues. The CDR3 nucleotides are TGCGCCAGCAGCCAAGTGGCAGGGGGAATCCAAGAGACCCAGTACTTC. This translates into CASSQVAGGIQETQYF.

The chain's CDR3 is CASEDPRDYEQYF. The DNA of the CDR3 is TGTGCCAGCGAAGACCCCAGGGACTACGAGCAGTACTTC. This chain links TRBV7-9 with TRBJ2-7, with a weak D call TRBD1 (5 bases). Germline-derived CDR1 and CDR2 are SEHNR and FQNEAQ (reference sequence). The CDR3 totals 13 residues. V gave up 8 bases and J gave up 3 bases, with 14 bases separating them.

This rearrangement joins TRBV28 to TRBJ1-1; D unclear. The CDR3 covers 15 residues. Germline V gene data show CDR1 as MDHEN and CDR2 as SYDVKM. V was clipped by 4 bases and J by 5 bases, with 17 bases between them. DNA of the CDR3: TGTGCCAGCAGTTCCCGGGCTGCGGGCTTTACTGAAGCTTTCTTT. Amino acid sequence: CASSSRAAGFTEAFF.

This clonotype was observed a handful of times. The chain carries TRBV7-2 and TRBJ2-7; 10 bases align to TRBD1. Trimming removed 4 bases from V and 3 bases from J; junction bases left unmatched: 6. The CDR3 is 15 amino acids. CDR1 is SGHTA, CDR2 FQGNSA, per germline. Written as DNA, the CDR3 is TGTGCCAGCAGCTCACGACAGGGGGCTGGCTACGAGCAGTACTTC. This translates into CASSSRQGAGYEQYF. Filled out from reference TRBV7-2 and TRBJ2-7, the complete variable domain reads GAGVSQSPSNKVTEKGKDVELRCDPISGHTALYWYRQSLGQGLEFLIYFQGNSAPDKSGLPSDRFSAERTGGSVSTLTIQRTQQEDSAVYLCASSSRQGAGYEQYFGPGTRLTVT.

The chain is built from TRBV6-1 and TRBJ2-1, with 13 bases matching TRBD2. V was pared by 6 bases and J by 2 bases, with 7 bases of the junction left unmatched. CDR1 is MNHNS and CDR2 is SASEGT in the germline V gene. The CDR3 is made up of 17 amino acids. The CDR3 is CASRRLAGGSTYNEQFF. As DNA, the CDR3 is TGTGCCAGCAGACGACTAGCGGGGGGATCCACCTACAATGAGCAGTTCTTC.